This record concerns one TCR beta chain sequence. This sample is drawn from a study of blood T cell repertoires in COVID-19. Measured with immunoSEQ multiplex PCR; TCRdb has only the in-frame clones, and not every one. The sample has fewer than 70,000 clones, roughly 87% seen once. V lost 3 bases to trimming and J lost 6 bases, with 8 bases between them. This CDR3 spans 13 amino acids. The germline CDR1 and CDR2 sequences are KGHSH and LQKENI. The clonotype was recovered from an elderly man with acute or convalescent COVID-19. Sequencing used peripheral blood. J is TRBJ1-4 and V is TRBV18, with a possible D match to TRBD1 (5 bases). For the CDR3, the DNA is TGTGCCAGCTCACCCGGGACTTATGAAAAACTGTTTTTT. Protein product: CASSPGTYEKLFF.